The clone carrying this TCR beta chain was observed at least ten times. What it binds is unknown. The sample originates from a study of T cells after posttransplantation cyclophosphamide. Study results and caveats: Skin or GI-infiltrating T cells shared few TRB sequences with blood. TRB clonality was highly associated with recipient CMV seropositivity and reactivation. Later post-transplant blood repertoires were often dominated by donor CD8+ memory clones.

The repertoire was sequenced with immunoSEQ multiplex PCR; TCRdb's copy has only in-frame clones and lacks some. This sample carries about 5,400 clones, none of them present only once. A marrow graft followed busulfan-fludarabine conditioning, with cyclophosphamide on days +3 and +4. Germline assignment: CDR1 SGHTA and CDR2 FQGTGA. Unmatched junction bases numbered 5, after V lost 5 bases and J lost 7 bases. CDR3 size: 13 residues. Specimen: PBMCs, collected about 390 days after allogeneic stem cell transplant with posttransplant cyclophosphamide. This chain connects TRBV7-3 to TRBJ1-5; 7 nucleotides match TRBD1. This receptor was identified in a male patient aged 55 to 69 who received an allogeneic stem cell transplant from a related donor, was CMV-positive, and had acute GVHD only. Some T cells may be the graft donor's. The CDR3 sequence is CASSPRGGQPQHF. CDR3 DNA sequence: TGTGCCAGCAGCCCTAGAGGGGGCCAGCCCCAGCATTTT.